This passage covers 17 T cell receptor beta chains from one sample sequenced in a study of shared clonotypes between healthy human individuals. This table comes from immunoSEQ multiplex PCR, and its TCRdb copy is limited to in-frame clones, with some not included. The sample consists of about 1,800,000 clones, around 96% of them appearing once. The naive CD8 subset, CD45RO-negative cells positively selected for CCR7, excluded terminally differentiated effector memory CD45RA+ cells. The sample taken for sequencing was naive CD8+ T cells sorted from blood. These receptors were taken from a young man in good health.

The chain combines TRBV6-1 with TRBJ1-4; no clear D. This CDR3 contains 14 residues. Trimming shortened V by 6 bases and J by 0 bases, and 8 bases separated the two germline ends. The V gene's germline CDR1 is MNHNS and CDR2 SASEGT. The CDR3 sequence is CASRELATNEKLFF. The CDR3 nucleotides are TGTGCCAGCAGAGAGCTAGCAACTAATGAAAAACTGTTTTTT.

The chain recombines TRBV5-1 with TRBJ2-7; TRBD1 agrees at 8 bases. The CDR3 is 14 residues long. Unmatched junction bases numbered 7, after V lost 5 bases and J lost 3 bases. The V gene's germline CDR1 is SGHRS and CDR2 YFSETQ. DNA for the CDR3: TGCGCCAGCAGGCCCGGGACAGGATACTACGAGCAGTACTTC. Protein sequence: CASRPGTGYYEQYF.

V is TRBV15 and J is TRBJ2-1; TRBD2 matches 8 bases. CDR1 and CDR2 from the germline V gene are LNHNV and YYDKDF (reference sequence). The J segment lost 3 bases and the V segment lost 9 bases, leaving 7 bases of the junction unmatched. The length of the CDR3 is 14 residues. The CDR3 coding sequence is TGTGCCACAGGCGGGAGGCTCCTCTACAATGAGCAGTTCTTC. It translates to CATGGRLLYNEQFF.

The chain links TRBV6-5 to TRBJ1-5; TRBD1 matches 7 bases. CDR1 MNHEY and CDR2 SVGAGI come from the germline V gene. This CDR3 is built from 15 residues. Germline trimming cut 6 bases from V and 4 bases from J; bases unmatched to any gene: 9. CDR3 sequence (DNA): TGTGCCAGCAGCCCCACAACAGGGGTAAATCAGCCCCAGCATTTT. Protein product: CASSPTTGVNQPQHF.

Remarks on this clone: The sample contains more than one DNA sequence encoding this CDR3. The CDR3 DNA reads as TGCGCCAGCAGCTTGGCCGGGGGCGCCGGGGAGCTGTTTTTT. Its protein product is CASSLAGGAGELFF. The chain joins TRBV5-1 to TRBJ2-2; D tentatively reads TRBD1 or TRBD2 (6 bases each). The CDR3 consists of 14 residues. V was clipped by 0 bases and J by 6 bases, with 9 bases between them. In germline, CDR1 is SGHRS, CDR2 YFSETQ. Filled out from reference TRBV5-1 and TRBJ2-2, the complete variable domain reads KAGVTQTPRYLIKTRGQQVTLSCSPISGHRSVSWYQQTPGQGLQFLFEYFSETQRNKGNFPGRFSGRQFSNSRSEMNVSTLELGDSALYLCASSLAGGAGELFFGEGSRLTVL.

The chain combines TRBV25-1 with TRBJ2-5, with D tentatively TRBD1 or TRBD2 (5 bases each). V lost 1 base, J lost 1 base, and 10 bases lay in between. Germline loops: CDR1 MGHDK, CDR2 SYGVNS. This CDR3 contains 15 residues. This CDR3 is CASSEFGAAQETQYF. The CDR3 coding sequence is TGTGCCAGCAGTGAATTCGGGGCAGCCCAAGAGACCCAGTACTTC.

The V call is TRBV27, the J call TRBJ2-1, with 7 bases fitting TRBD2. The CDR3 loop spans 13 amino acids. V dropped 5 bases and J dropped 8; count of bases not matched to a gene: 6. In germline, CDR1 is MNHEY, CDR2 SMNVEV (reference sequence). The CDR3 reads CASSAGLGDEQFF. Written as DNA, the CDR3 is TGTGCCAGCAGTGCCGGACTAGGCGATGAGCAGTTCTTC.

The CDR3 DNA sequence: TGTGCCAGCATCCCTCTCCGGGGGGACGGACTGAGCGAGCAGTACTTC. Protein sequence: CASIPLRGDGLSEQYF. This chain connects TRBV28 to TRBJ2-7; 7 bases map to TRBD2. The germline V gene encodes CDR1 MDHEN and CDR2 SYDVKM. Trimming removed 7 bases from V and 6 bases from J; junction bases left unmatched: 18. This CDR3 spans 16 amino acids. The variable domain in full, completed from reference TRBV28 and TRBJ2-7, reads DVKVTQSSRYLVKRTGEKVFLECVQDMDHENMFWYRQDPGLGLRLIYFSYDVKMKEKGDIPEGYSVSREKKERFSLILESASTNQTSMYLCASIPLRGDGLSEQYFGPGTRLTVT.

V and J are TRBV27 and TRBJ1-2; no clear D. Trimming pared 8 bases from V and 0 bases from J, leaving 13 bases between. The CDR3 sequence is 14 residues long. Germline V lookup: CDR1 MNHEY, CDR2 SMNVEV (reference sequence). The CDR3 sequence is CASQAGKSNYGYTF. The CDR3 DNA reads TGTGCCAGCCAGGCCGGGAAATCTAACTATGGCTACACCTTC.

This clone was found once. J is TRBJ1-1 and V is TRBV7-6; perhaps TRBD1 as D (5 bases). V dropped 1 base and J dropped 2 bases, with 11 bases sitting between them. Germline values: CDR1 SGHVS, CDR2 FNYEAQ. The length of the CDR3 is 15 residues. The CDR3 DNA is TGTGCCAGCAGCTTAGGGGGGGTCCTTAACACTGAAGCTTTCTTT. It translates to CASSLGGVLNTEAFF.

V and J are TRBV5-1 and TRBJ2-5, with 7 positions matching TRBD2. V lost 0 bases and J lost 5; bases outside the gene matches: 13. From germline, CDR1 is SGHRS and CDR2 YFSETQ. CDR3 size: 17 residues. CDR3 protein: CASSLDYTSELGETQYF. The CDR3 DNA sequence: TGCGCCAGCAGCTTGGATTATACTAGCGAGCTGGGGGAGACCCAGTACTTC.

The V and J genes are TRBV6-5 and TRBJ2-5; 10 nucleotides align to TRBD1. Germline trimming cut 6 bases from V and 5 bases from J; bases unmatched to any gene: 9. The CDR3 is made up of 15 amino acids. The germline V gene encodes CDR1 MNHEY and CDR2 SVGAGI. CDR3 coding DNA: TGTGCCAGCAGCGATCGACCGGGACAGGGGGAGACCCAGTACTTC. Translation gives CASSDRPGQGETQYF.

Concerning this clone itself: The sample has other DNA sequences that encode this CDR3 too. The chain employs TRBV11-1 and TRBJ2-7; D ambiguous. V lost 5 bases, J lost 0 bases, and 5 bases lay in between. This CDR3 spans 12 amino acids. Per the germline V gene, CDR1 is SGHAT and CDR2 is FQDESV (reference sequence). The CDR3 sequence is CASSINSYEQYF. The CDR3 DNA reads TGTGCCAGCAGCATAAACTCCTACGAGCAGTACTTC.

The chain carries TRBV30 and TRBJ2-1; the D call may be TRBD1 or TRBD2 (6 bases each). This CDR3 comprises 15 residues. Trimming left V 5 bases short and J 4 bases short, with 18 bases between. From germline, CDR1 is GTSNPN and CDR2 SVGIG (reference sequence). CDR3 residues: CAWRRGMLGYNEQFF. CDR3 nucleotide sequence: TGTGCCTGGCGGAGGGGGATGCTGGGGTACAATGAGCAGTTCTTC.

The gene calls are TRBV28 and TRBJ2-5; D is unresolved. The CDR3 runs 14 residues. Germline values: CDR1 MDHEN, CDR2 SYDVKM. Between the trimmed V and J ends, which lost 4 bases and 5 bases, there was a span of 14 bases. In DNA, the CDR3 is TGTGCCAGCAGTTCCCGGGTAGCTCTGGAGACCCAGTACTTC. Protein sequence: CASSSRVALETQYF.

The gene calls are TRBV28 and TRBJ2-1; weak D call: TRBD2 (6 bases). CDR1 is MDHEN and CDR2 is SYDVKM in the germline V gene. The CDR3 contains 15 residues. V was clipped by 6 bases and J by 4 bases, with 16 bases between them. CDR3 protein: CASSPREEKYNEQFF. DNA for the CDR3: TGTGCCAGCAGCCCTAGGGAGGAAAAATACAATGAGCAGTTCTTC.

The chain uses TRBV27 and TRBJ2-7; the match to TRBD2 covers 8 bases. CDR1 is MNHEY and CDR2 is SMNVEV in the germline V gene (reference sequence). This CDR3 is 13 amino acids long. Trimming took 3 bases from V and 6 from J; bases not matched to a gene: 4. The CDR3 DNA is TGTGCCAGCAGTTTGGCGGGGGGAGGCGAGCAGTACTTC. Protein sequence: CASSLAGGGEQYF.